The sequence of this T cell receptor (beta chain) was determined in a study of shared clonotypes between healthy human individuals. Regarding the study as a whole: Estimated richness was generally greater in naive than memory subsets. All-four-donor shared clonotypes had higher generation probabilities than non-shared clonotypes did.

V lost 2 bases to trimming and J lost 4 bases; unmatched junction nucleotides: 8. CDR1 and CDR2 (germline): SGHTA, FQGNSA. This CDR3 region has 16 residues. Note on this clone: What it binds is not known.

Deep-level running was used for the assay. As originally analysed: Sequence data from immunoSEQ were junction-only and lacked quality scores; consequently, filtering differed. The table came from immunoSEQ multiplex PCR; TCRdb's copy has only in-frame clones and leaves some out. The DNA gave D and trimming, while V, J and clone size come from that table. The repertoire consists of about 600,000 clones, with roughly 97% occurring once and the leading ten covering 0.045% to 0.06%. This TCR was recovered from a woman aged 25 to 39 in good health. Sequencing was carried out using naive CD4+ T cells sorted from blood. The subset here: CD45RA+ positively selected. This chain connects TRBV7-2 to TRBJ1-1, with 9 bases that match TRBD1. The DNA for the CDR3 is TGTGCCAGCAGCTTAAGAAACAGGGGGCTCGGCACTGAAGCTTTCTTT. This encodes CASSLRNRGLGTEAFF.